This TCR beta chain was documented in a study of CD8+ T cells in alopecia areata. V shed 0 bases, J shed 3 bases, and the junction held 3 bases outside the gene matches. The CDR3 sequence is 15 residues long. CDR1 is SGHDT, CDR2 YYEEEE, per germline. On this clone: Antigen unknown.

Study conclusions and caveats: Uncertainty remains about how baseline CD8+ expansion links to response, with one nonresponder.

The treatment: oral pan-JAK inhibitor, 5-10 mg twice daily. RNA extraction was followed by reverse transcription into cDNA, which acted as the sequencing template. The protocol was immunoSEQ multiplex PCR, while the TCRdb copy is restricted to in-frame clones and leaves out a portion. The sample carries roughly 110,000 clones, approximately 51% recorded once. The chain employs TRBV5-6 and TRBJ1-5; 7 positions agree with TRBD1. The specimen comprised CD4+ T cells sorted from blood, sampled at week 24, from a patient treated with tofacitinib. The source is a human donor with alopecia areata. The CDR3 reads CASSLVGQLNQPQHF. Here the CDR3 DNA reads TGTGCCAGCAGCTTGGTGGGACAGCTCAATCAGCCCCAGCATTTT.